This T cell receptor beta chain was retrieved from a study of blood T cells in healthy people across ages (dated by TCRdb to the mid-2010s). Background on the whole study: In model experiments, template switching captured about one uniquely barcoded TCR beta cDNA molecule for every two T cells. The study measured age-related changes in TCR beta repertoire diversity using deep sequencing normalized with unique cDNA molecular identifiers. The donors were divided into four age groups: young (average 16 years), middle-aged (almost 40), aged (62) and long-lived (roughly 82). To avoid experimental bias, donors of different ages were spread randomly across the sequencing lanes. Using the same blood draw, the study looked at two additional independent replicas of 1 million unique cDNA reads for two donors, one aged 18 to 30 and the other aged 80 or older. Overall results and qualifications from the work: Because the CMV infection status of the donors was unknown, age-related changes in expanded clonotypes may potentially have been confounded. As age increased, observed TCR beta diversity per million T cells dropped in a roughly linear way, and a significant reduction was already evident by age about 40. The percentage of naive T cells measured by flow cytometry correlated strongly with observed TCR beta diversity. Bulk unsorted PBMC profiling prevented conclusive comparison of naive and antigen-experienced compartments. Compared with the aged group, the long-lived group had more naive CD4+ T cells, fewer expanded clones and increased TCR diversity, a pattern suggesting age selection. Estimates of total diversity based on one million sequenced T cells were regarded as lower bounds and as underestimates.

Concerning this clonotype itself: The target of this receptor is not known. Within one base of it there is no much larger clone, and no base qualities were kept.

Library creation used 5' RACE. The second PCR ran for roughly 6 to 11 cycles and used a J-beta primer mix along with a sample-barcoded 5' primer. A unique molecular identifier was introduced onto each TCR beta cDNA molecule by a template-switch 5' adaptor carrying 12 random nucleotides. At least 2.5 million CDR3-containing paired-end reads were obtained from each sample. First-strand cDNA was synthesized from all RNA with the Mint cDNA synthesis kit, primed by a TRBC-specific oligonucleotide. After uracil-DNA glycosylase treatment, a first 18-cycle PCR used universal primers M1SS and BC2_uni_R on all cDNA. The paper's processing steps were these. Normalization of each sample was performed by random selection of 1 million high-quality reads, each carrying a distinct molecular identifier. Instead of being binned into consensus sequences, reads with shared molecular identifiers were discarded. CDR3 identification, clonotype clustering and error correction used MiTCR with a Q25 quality threshold and the strictest error-elimination algorithm. A nonparametric unseen species model with Euler transformation was used to estimate lower-bound total TCR beta diversity. TCRdb's own reprocessing of the public reads used fastp at Q25 and MiXCR and kept productive beta chains. Rows with one shared CDR3 protein collapse into an entry with the most common genes and DNA. The V and J calls, along with clone size, are taken from TCRdb and not from the paper's own processing. For this sample there are over 1,500,000 distinct CDR3 sequences; about two fifths appear just once. The ten largest clones take up about 21% of the sample.

The donors were some 36 Caucasian individuals from Russia, aged roughly 6 to 90 years, who were systemically healthy. Each donor gave around 9.5 milliliters of peripheral blood, collected into EDTA-treated Vacutainer tubes. Ficoll-Paque density-gradient centrifugation was used to isolate PBMCs, with at least 7 million per sample. Trizol reagent was used to extract total RNA from the PBMCs, yielding at least 5 micrograms per sample. For every donor, an aliquot of PBMCs went through flow cytometry to measure the percentages of naive CD45RAhigh/CD27high T cells. For CDR1 and CDR2, the germline V gene lists MDHEN and SYDVKM. V and J are truncated by 8 bases and 8 bases respectively, leaving an intervening sequence of 15 bases. From cysteine to phenylalanine, the CDR3 is 13 amino acids long. Of the read, only the CDR3 DNA is kept; its 39 bases are in frame from base 1.

This sequence uses TRBV28 and TRBJ1-4, and perhaps TRBD1 as D gene, on 6 matching bases. The sequenced sample consisted of blood. The sequence derives from a human donor in good health. The sequenced DNA is TGTGCCAGCCTACAGGGTTCGAGAGAAAAACTGTTTTTT. It specifies CASLQGSREKLFF.